The 20 T cell receptor beta chains below were found in one sample sequenced in a study of regulatory T cells in long-lasting Graves disease. HTBI primers from iRepertoire and Arm-PCR of CDR3 regions yielded the TCR beta libraries. TCRdb independently ran MiXCR on the multiplex PCR reads; one entry per CDR3 protein. The sample includes approximately 540,000 distinct CDR3 sequences, about 12% of them seen just once. Time point here: newly diagnosed GD, antithyroid drugs for less than 3 months. There was RNA extracted from PBMCs, and the TCR library was made from it. These sequences were also reported in another study, on T cells in Graves' hyperthyroidism and ophthalmopathy.

This sample comprised peripheral blood mononuclear cells (PBMCs), obtained at new diagnosis, from a patient treated with antithyroid drugs. The source is a woman in her thirties with Graves disease.

This clonotype showed up many times. The chain has TRBV7-6 and TRBJ2-3; 12 bases agree with TRBD2. CDR3 length equals 19 residues. Germline assignment: CDR1 SGHVS and CDR2 FNYEAQ. V trimming: 4 bases; J trimming: 3 bases; junction bases outside the gene matches: 14. CDR3 sequence (DNA): TGTGCCAGCAGCTCCGATGGGACTAGCGGGTCCATACGTACAGATACGCAGTATTTT. Translating gives CASSSDGTSGSIRTDTQYF.

This chain connects TRBV4-1 to TRBJ1-1; 7 positions agree with TRBD1. The CDR3 runs 13 residues. V shed 6 bases and J 3 bases; nucleotides not matched to a gene: 4. In germline, CDR1 is MGHRA, CDR2 YSYEKL. The CDR3 DNA reads as TGCGCCAGCAGTCAGGGGGAGCACACTGAAGCTTTCTTT. Encoded protein: CASSQGEHTEAFF.

This clonotype was counted ten times or more. The gene calls are TRBV12-3 or TRBV12-4 and TRBJ2-4, with 7 bases lining up with TRBD1. V trimming: 6 bases; J trimming: 3 bases; junction bases outside the gene matches: 8. This CDR3 region has 15 residues. CDR3 sequence (DNA): TGTGCCAGCAGCCGTCGACAGGGTGGCAAAAACATTCAGTACTTC. Its protein product is CASSRRQGGKNIQYF.

This clonotype was recorded at least ten times. The chain links TRBV6-1 to TRBJ1-2; 7 nucleotides agree with TRBD1. In germline, CDR1 is MNHNS, CDR2 SASEGT. This CDR3 has 15 residues. V lost 6 bases, J lost 4 bases, and 11 bases stayed unmatched. CDR3 sequence (DNA): TGTGCCAGCAGACCCGGACAGGCTACCATCTATGGCTACACCTTC. Protein product: CASRPGQATIYGYTF.

V is TRBV11-2 and J is TRBJ2-7; TRBD2 matches 8 bases. Germline CDR1 reads SGHAT; CDR2 reads FQNNGV. V lost 7 bases and J lost 3; bases outside the gene matches: 5. The CDR3 is made up of 13 amino acids. The DNA for the CDR3 is TGTGCCAGCACCGATAGCGGGAACTACGAGCAGTACTTC. This encodes CASTDSGNYEQYF.

Turning to this clonotype: The CDR3 does not close with the conserved phenylalanine or tryptophan, likely indicating a read error. The chain links TRBV9 to TRBJ1-5; 7 bases fit TRBD1. Looked up from germline, CDR1 is SGDLS and CDR2 is YYNGEE. The CDR3 loop spans 14 amino acids. V shed 4 bases, J shed 2 bases, and the junction held 3 bases outside the gene matches. CDR3 nucleotides: TGTGCCAGCAGCTCTACAGGGGGCAATCAGCCCCAGCATCTT. This translates into CASSSTGGNQPQHL.

This clonotype was counted many times. The rearrangement joins TRBV12-3 or TRBV12-4 to TRBJ2-7; D tentatively fits TRBD1 or TRBD2 (6 bases each). The CDR3 spans 14 residues. The V gene lost 3 bases and the J gene lost 1 base, with 10 bases spanning the gap. DNA for the CDR3: TGTGCCAGCAGTTTCGGGGGACAATCCTACGAGCAGTACTTC. It codes for CASSFGGQSYEQYF.

In this sample, this clonotype turned up a few times. The gene calls are TRBV18 and TRBJ2-7; 11 bases are shared with TRBD2. Germline lookup yields CDR1 KGHSH and CDR2 LQKENI. This CDR3 comprises 15 residues. V trimming: 3 bases; J trimming: 5 bases; junction bases outside the gene matches: 6. The CDR3 DNA follows: TGTGCCAGCTCACCTCAACTAGCGGGAGTCCACGAGCAGTACTTC. Encoded protein: CASSPQLAGVHEQYF.

This clonotype was seen many times. This chain's CDR3 is CASRLDNLGGSEQFF. The CDR3 DNA is TGTGCCAGCAGATTAGACAATCTAGGGGGTTCTGAGCAGTTCTTC. The V call is TRBV28, the J call TRBJ2-1; the D gene is possibly TRBD1 (6 bases). The CDR3 has 15 amino acids. CDR1 and CDR2 (germline): MDHEN, SYDVKM. Trimming took off 6 bases at V and 9 bases at J, with 21 bases between the two ends.

This clonotype was observed a handful of times. V is TRBV19 and J is TRBJ2-2; a possible D gene is TRBD2 (6 bases). Trimming left V 5 bases short and J 6 bases short, with 16 bases between. Germline loops: CDR1 LNHDA, CDR2 SQIVND (reference sequence). CDR3 size: 15 residues. The CDR3 is CASSLRDWGAGELFF. CDR3 sequence (DNA): TGTGCCAGTAGTCTCCGGGACTGGGGAGCCGGGGAGCTGTTTTTT. The complete variable domain, with remaining parts taken from reference TRBV19 and TRBJ2-2, reads DGGITQSPKYLFRKEGQNVTLSCEQNLNHDAMYWYRQDPGQGLRLIYYSQIVNDFQKGDIAEGYSVSREKKESFPLTVTSAQKNPTAFYLCASSLRDWGAGELFFGEGSRLTVL.

This clonotype was recorded a few times. CDR3 sequence reads: CASRGDYISRAGANVLTF. The CDR3 region has the DNA TGTGCCAGCAGGGGGGACTATATCTCTAGGGCTGGGGCCAACGTCCTGACTTTC. V and J are TRBV28 and TRBJ2-6; TRBD2 matches 7 bases. Germline CDR1 reads MDHEN; CDR2 reads SYDVKM. The CDR3 has 18 amino acids. V shed 6 bases and J 2 bases; nucleotides not matched to a gene: 13. The entire variable domain, with the rest obtained from reference TRBV28 and TRBJ2-6, is as follows: DVKVTQSSRYLVKRTGEKVFLECVQDMDHENMFWYRQDPGLGLRLIYFSYDVKMKEKGDIPEGYSVSREKKERFSLILESASTNQTSMYLCASRGDYISRAGANVLTFGAGSRLTVL.

Many counts were recorded for this clonotype. The V gene is TRBV30, the J gene TRBJ1-1, with D maybe TRBD1 (6 bases). Germline lookup yields CDR1 GTSNPN and CDR2 SVGIG (reference sequence). The V and J ends lost 5 bases and 2 bases respectively, with 12 bases between them. This CDR3 contains 13 residues. The CDR3 nucleotides read TGTGCCTGGTCTACAGGGATTAACACTGAAGCTTTCTTT. It is translated as CAWSTGINTEAFF.

The chain employs TRBV5-4 and TRBJ2-2, with 8 bases identical to TRBD1. In germline, CDR1 is SGHNT, CDR2 YYREEE (reference sequence). This CDR3 comprises 16 residues. Germline trimming cut 4 bases from V and 4 bases from J; bases unmatched to any gene: 9. The CDR3 sequence: CASSTYRGTVTGELFF. Written as DNA, the CDR3 is TGTGCCAGCAGCACCTACAGGGGGACCGTCACCGGGGAGCTGTTTTTT.

This clonotype was counted many times. This chain connects TRBV5-1 to TRBJ2-7; the D gene is possibly TRBD2 (6 bases). This CDR3 has 16 amino acids. The V and J ends lost 4 bases and 2 bases respectively, with 19 bases between them. The germline gives CDR1 SGHRS, CDR2 YFSETQ. The CDR3 region has the DNA TGCGCCAGCAGCCGGGGAGGCACGGATTTCGCCTACGAGCAGTACTTC. This gives the protein CASSRGGTDFAYEQYF.

About this clonotype itself: Germline is not matched at one junction end, which may reflect a read error. The V gene is TRBV5-1, the J gene TRBJ2-6; D is perhaps TRBD2 (5 bases). Germline assignment: CDR1 SGHRS and CDR2 YFSETQ. CDR3 size: 15 residues. CDR3: CASSTWTAGANVLTF. The DNA for the CDR3 is TGTGCCAGCAGCACATGGACTGCTGGGGCCAACGTCCTGACTTTC.

In this sample, this clonotype turned up many times. The rearrangement joins TRBV28 to TRBJ2-2; possible D gene TRBD2, 5 bases. V shed 3 bases and J shed 5 bases, with 13 bases lying between them. Germline V gene lookup returns CDR1 MDHEN and CDR2 SYDVKM. This CDR3 region has 15 residues. This chain's CDR3 is CASSFEGLGTGELFF. Here the CDR3 DNA reads TGTGCCAGCAGTTTTGAGGGTCTCGGGACCGGGGAGCTGTTTTTT.

In this sample, this clonotype turned up many times. The chain joins TRBV13 to TRBJ2-7; 11 nucleotides agree with TRBD2. This CDR3 is 17 amino acids long. With V trimmed by 1 base and J by 1 base, 6 bases remained unmatched. Per germline, CDR1 PRHDT and CDR2 FYEKMQ (reference sequence). The CDR3: CASSLVSGLAESYEQYF. Here the CDR3 DNA reads TGTGCCAGCAGCTTAGTGTCGGGACTAGCGGAGTCCTACGAGCAGTACTTC.

This clonotype was counted many times. This CDR3 is CASRQAGYGYTF. The CDR3 DNA follows: TGTGCCAGCAGGCAGGCGGGCTATGGCTACACCTTC. J is TRBJ1-2 and V is TRBV28; no reliable D call. V dropped 6 bases and J dropped 4 bases, with 9 bases sitting between them. The V gene's germline CDR1 is MDHEN and CDR2 SYDVKM. This CDR3 comprises 12 residues.

A note on this clonotype: A much larger clonotype is one base distant, so this may be a read error. The V call is TRBV28, the J call TRBJ2-7, with D tentatively TRBD1 or TRBD2 (5 bases each). Deletions cut 0 bases from V and 5 bases from J, with 5 bases between. CDR3 length equals 12 residues. The germline gives CDR1 MDHEN, CDR2 SYDVKM. The CDR3 loop reads CASSLWGDEQYF. DNA of the CDR3: TGTGCCAGCAGTTTATGGGGGGACGAGCAGTACTTC. The full variable domain, with the rest looked up from reference TRBV28 and TRBJ2-7, is DVKVTQSSRYLVKRTGEKVFLECVQDMDHENMFWYRQDPGLGLRLIYFSYDVKMKEKGDIPEGYSVSREKKERFSLILESASTNQTSMYLCASSLWGDEQYFGPGTRLTVT.

This clonotype was detected ten times or more. The chain joins TRBV12-3 or TRBV12-4 to TRBJ1-1, with a weak D call TRBD1 (6 bases). The CDR3 extends over 15 amino acids. The V and J ends lost 3 bases and 0 bases respectively, with 11 bases between them. The CDR3 nucleotides are TGTGCCAGCAGTTTCGCCCAGGGGATGAACACTGAAGCTTTCTTT. This encodes CASSFAQGMNTEAFF.